A selection of T cell receptor beta chains follows, all from one sample in a study of ipilimumab plus nivolumab after autologous stem cell transplantation. Profiling relied on immunoSEQ multiplex PCR, and the TCRdb table lists in-frame clones only, not all of them. Here the sample spans 15,000 to 20,000 clones, 79% being singletons. This sample comprised PBMCs, obtained in a trial of ipilimumab plus nivolumab as post-transplant consolidation. The receptors here all came from a male donor with diffuse large B-cell lymphoma. Both conserved end residues are part of each CDR3. The D gene is left open where the match is weak. Clone size appears in some rows only: once, few, many, or a class for an expanded clone.

v_gene	d_gene	j_gene	len	abundance	CDR3aa	CDR3nt
TRBV6-1	-	TRBJ2-3	14	-	CASSDDPSTDTQYF	TGTGCCAGCAGTGATGACCCTAGCACAGATACGCAGTATTTT
TRBV25-1	TRBD2	TRBJ2-2	14	once	CASSEAGGTGELFF	TGTGCCAGCAGTGAAGCGGGGGGCACCGGGGAGCTGTTTTTT
TRBV11-2	-	TRBJ2-7	15	-	CASSLDPGRLYEQYF	TGTGCCAGCAGCTTAGACCCCGGACGCCTCTACGAGCAGTACTTC
TRBV6-5	-	TRBJ1-5	14	few	CASSYSFSNQPQHF	TGTGCCAGCAGTTACTCGTTTAGCAATCAGCCCCAGCATTTT
TRBV5-1	-	TRBJ1-2	14	once	CASSLGTGADGYTF	TGCGCCAGCAGCTTGGGCACGGGGGCGGATGGCTACACCTTC
TRBV7-9	TRBD1	TRBJ1-1	13	-	CASSGGTVTEAFF	TGTGCCAGCAGCGGGGGGACAGTCACTGAAGCTTTCTTT
TRBV30	TRBD1	TRBJ1-1	13	-	CAWSNRGWTEAFF	TGTGCCTGGAGTAACAGGGGGTGGACTGAAGCTTTCTTT
TRBV2	-	TRBJ1-3	15	-	CASSEGAVSGNTIYF	TGTGCCAGCAGTGAAGGCGCGGTATCTGGAAACACCATATATTTT
TRBV9	-	TRBJ2-1	16	once	CASSFGGGLSYNEQFF	TGTGCCAGCAGCTTCGGAGGGGGTCTATCCTACAATGAGCAGTTCTTC
TRBV5-1	-	TRBJ1-2	15	-	CASSLDTDIEGGYTF	TGCGCCAGCAGCTTGGATACAGATATCGAAGGTGGCTACACCTTC
TRBV27	TRBD2	TRBJ2-4	14	-	CASAGTSGKNIQYF	TGTGCCAGCGCCGGGACTAGCGGAAAAAACATTCAGTACTTC
TRBV7-8	-	TRBJ2-5	11	-	CASSLVETQYF	TGTGCCAGCAGCTTAGTAGAGACCCAGTACTTC
TRBV11-2	TRBD1	TRBJ1-2	15	-	CASSSLTGGVHGYTF	TGTGCCAGCAGCTCCCTGACAGGGGGCGTACATGGCTACACCTTC
TRBV7-2	-	TRBJ1-6	17	-	CASSLDAQSSYNSPLHF	TGTGCCAGCAGCTTAGATGCTCAGAGCTCCTATAATTCACCCCTCCACTTT
TRBV6-1	TRBD2	TRBJ2-2	15	-	CASSPGGVYTGELFF	TGTGCCAGCTCCCCGGGGGGGGTATACACCGGGGAGCTGTTTTTT
TRBV19	-	TRBJ1-5	14	-	CASSIIVTNQPQHF	TGTGCCAGTAGTATAATAGTAACTAATCAGCCCCAGCATTTT
TRBV10-3	TRBD1	TRBJ2-7	14	-	CAISGTGQGDEQYF	TGTGCCATCAGTGGGACGGGACAGGGGGACGAGCAGTACTTC